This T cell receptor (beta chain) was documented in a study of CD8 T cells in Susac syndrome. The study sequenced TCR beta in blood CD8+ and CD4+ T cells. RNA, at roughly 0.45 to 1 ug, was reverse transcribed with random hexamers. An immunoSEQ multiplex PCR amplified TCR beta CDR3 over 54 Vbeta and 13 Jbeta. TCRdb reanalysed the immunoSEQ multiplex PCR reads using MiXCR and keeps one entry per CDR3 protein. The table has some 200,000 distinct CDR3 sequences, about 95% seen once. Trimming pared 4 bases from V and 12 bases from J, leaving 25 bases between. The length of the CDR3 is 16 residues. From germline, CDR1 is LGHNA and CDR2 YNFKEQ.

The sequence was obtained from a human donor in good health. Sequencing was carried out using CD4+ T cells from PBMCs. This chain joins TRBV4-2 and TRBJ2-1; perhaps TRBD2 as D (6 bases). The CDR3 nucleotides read TGTGCCAGCAGCCGCACCGGGACTCCTGGGCTCGTGGCGCAGTTCTTC. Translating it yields CASSRTGTPGLVAQFF.